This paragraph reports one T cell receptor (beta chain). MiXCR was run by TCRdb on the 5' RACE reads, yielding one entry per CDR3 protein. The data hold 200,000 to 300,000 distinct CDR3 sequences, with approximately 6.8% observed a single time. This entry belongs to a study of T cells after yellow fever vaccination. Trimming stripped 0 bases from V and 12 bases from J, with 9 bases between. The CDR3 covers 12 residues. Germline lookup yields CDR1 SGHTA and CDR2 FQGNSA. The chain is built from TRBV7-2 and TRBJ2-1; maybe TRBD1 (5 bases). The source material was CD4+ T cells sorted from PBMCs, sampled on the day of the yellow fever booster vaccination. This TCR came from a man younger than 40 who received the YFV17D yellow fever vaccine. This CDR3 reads CASSLARAPQFF. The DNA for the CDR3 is TGTGCCAGCAGCTTAGCCAGGGCTCCGCAGTTCTTC.